Following are 5 T cell receptor beta chains from one sample sequenced in a study of blood T cell repertoires in COVID-19. TCRdb keeps only in-frame clones here, not all; method: immunoSEQ multiplex PCR. The table has about 150,000 clones, 70% to 85% seen once. The sequenced sample was peripheral blood. Every receptor here comes from a man in his 60s who had recovered from COVID-19.

The CDR3 protein is CASSLLFTDTQYF. As DNA, the CDR3 is TGTGCCAGCAGCTTACTGTTCACAGATACGCAGTATTTT. This chain joins TRBV7-9 and TRBJ2-3; no firm D call. With 2 bases removed from V and 2 bases from J, the gap between germline ends came to 5 bases. This CDR3 comprises 13 residues. Germline V gives CDR1 SEHNR, CDR2 FQNEAQ (reference sequence).

This clone was recorded a few times. The chain joins TRBV28 to TRBJ1-2; D is perhaps TRBD1 (5 bases). Germline assignment: CDR1 MDHEN and CDR2 SYDVKM. The CDR3 extends over 16 amino acids. Trimming pared 3 bases from V and 6 bases from J, leaving 20 bases between. This CDR3 is CASSFATWGWGDGYTF. CDR3 in DNA: TGTGCCAGCAGTTTTGCCACCTGGGGCTGGGGTGATGGCTACACCTTC.

The chain has TRBV29-1 and TRBJ1-1; 10 bases are a match to TRBD1. Losses at the gene ends were 5 bases for V and 3 bases for J; bases not matched to a gene: 12. CDR1 is SQVTM, CDR2 ANQGSEA, per germline. This CDR3 region has 16 residues. This CDR3 is CSVKAIGGQGYTEAFF. CDR3 in DNA: TGCAGCGTTAAGGCCATAGGGGGACAGGGGTACACTGAAGCTTTCTTT.

The rearrangement uses TRBV7-2 and TRBJ1-5; D may be TRBD1 (6 bases). Per the germline V gene, CDR1 is SGHTA and CDR2 is FQGNSA. The CDR3 covers 14 residues. Trimming shortened V by 5 bases and J by 4 bases, and 12 bases separated the two germline ends. The CDR3 region is CASSPQGRNQPQHF. The CDR3 DNA reads as TGTGCCAGCAGCCCACAGGGACGGAATCAGCCCCAGCATTTT.

V gene TRBV7-2 combines with J gene TRBJ1-2; 7 bases fit TRBD1. This CDR3 has 15 amino acids. Germline trimming cut 1 base from V and 4 bases from J; bases unmatched to any gene: 6. Per germline, CDR1 SGHTA and CDR2 FQGNSA. DNA of the CDR3: TGTGCCAGCAGCTTAGGAGGAGGGGGCGTCTATGGCTACACCTTC. Translating gives CASSLGGGGVYGYTF. Variable domain in full (rest from reference TRBV7-2 and TRBJ1-2): GAGVSQSPSNKVTEKGKDVELRCDPISGHTALYWYRQSLGQGLEFLIYFQGNSAPDKSGLPSDRFSAERTGGSVSTLTIQRTQQEDSAVYLCASSLGGGGVYGYTFGSGTRLTVV.